Following are 26 T cell receptor beta chains from one sample sequenced in a study of blood T cell repertoires in COVID-19 (dated by TCRdb to about 2020). Libraries came from the immunoSEQ multiplex PCR assay. This is the immuneACCESS table as TCRdb keeps it, with only in-frame sequences that have V and J called. A part of the clones is gone; compared with another copy, unresolved V genes explain less than half, and the rest is unexplained. Recorded for this sample are 200,000 to 250,000 clones; 82% of them occurred a single time. The ten largest clonotypes hold 5.2% of the sample. The sample was peripheral blood. Receptors originate from a woman between 65 and 79 years old with COVID-19, enrolled during active disease.

J is TRBJ2-6 and V is TRBV4-1; D perhaps matches TRBD2 (5 bases). The V end lost 6 bases, the J end lost 0 bases, and 12 bases lay between the germline ends. Germline V lookup: CDR1 MGHRA, CDR2 YSYEKL. The CDR3 runs to 16 residues. The CDR3 DNA reads as TGCGCCAGCAGTGTGCGGGTTGTCTCTGGGGCCAACGTCCTGACTTTC. It translates to CASSVRVVSGANVLTF.

This clone was picked up one time. V gene TRBV7-9 combines with J gene TRBJ2-3, with D possibly TRBD2 on 5 matching bases. There are 13 residues in the CDR3. The V gene's germline CDR1 is SEHNR and CDR2 FQNEAQ (reference sequence). V was pared by 5 bases and J by 4 bases, with 10 bases between. The CDR3 bases are TGTGCCAGCAGCCTAGGGAGCGCAGATACGCAGTATTTT. This encodes CASSLGSADTQYF.

This chain connects TRBV7-8 to TRBJ1-1; the D is unclear. The V gene lost 5 bases and the J gene lost 11 bases, with 12 bases spanning the gap. The CDR3 sequence is 11 residues long. Germline assignment: CDR1 SGHVS and CDR2 FQNEAQ. Here the CDR3 reads CASSLRVVAFF. The CDR3 nucleotides read TGTGCCAGCAGCCTGAGGGTGGTTGCTTTCTTT.

CDR3 DNA sequence: TGTGCCAGCAGCTTAGACAGGGGAATGAGTGAGCAGTTCTTC. Amino acids: CASSLDRGMSEQFF. The chain has TRBV7-2 and TRBJ2-1; 7 positions agree with TRBD1. The V segment lost 1 base and the J segment 9 bases; nucleotides outside the gene matches: 6. The CDR3 contains 14 residues. Germline CDR1 and CDR2: SGHTA and FQGNSA.

The chain couples TRBV28 to TRBJ2-7, with D perhaps TRBD1 (6 bases). The CDR3 covers 14 residues. The V and J ends lost 6 bases and 2 bases respectively, with 14 bases between them. Per germline, CDR1 MDHEN and CDR2 SYDVKM. The CDR3, as DNA: TGTGCCAGCAGCTCGACAGGACTTACCTACGAGCAGTACTTC. It specifies CASSSTGLTYEQYF.

The chain is built from TRBV28 and TRBJ1-1, with D perhaps matching TRBD1 (6 bases). V lost 2 bases to trimming and J lost 0 bases, with 13 bases between them. Germline CDR1 and CDR2: MDHEN and SYDVKM. The CDR3 has 16 amino acids. The DNA of the CDR3 is TGTGCCAGCAGTTTAAAGAGGGGGTTGTTGAACACTGAAGCTTTCTTT. Translated: CASSLKRGLLNTEAFF.

The chain links TRBV7-2 to TRBJ1-6, with D perhaps matching TRBD1 (6 bases). The CDR3 length is 15 residues. CDR1 and CDR2 (germline): SGHTA, FQGNSA. V lost 3 bases and J lost 7, with 13 bases in between. CDR3 in DNA: TGTGCCAGCAGCTTCCAGGGGCAATGGAATTCACCCCTCCACTTT. This codes for CASSFQGQWNSPLHF.

Only one count was recorded for this clone. V is TRBV5-5 and J is TRBJ2-3, with a possible D match to TRBD1 (5 bases). V was shortened by 0 bases and J by 1 base, with 6 bases between the two germline ends. From germline, CDR1 is SGHKS and CDR2 YYEKEE (reference sequence). The CDR3 spans 14 residues. The CDR3 DNA reads as TGTGCCAGCAGCTTGGAACAGGGCACAGATACGCAGTATTTT. Translated, it gives CASSLEQGTDTQYF.

This rearrangement joins TRBV10-3 to TRBJ2-1; 8 nucleotides align to TRBD2. Trimming at V came to 6 bases and at J to 6 bases, leaving 7 bases not matched to a gene. Germline V CDR1 and CDR2: ENHRY, SYGVKD. The CDR3 length is 14 residues. The DNA for the CDR3 is TGTGCCATCAGGACTGGACGGGAGGGCAATGAGCAGTTCTTC. This gives the protein CAIRTGREGNEQFF.

J is TRBJ2-1 and V is TRBV7-6; 10 bases are shared with TRBD2. J gave up 6 bases and V 2 bases, and 4 bases lay outside the gene matches. This CDR3 has 15 amino acids. Germline loops: CDR1 SGHVS, CDR2 FNYEAQ. The CDR3 loop reads CASSLRAGGSNEQFF. The CDR3 DNA is TGTGCCAGCAGCTTACGAGCGGGAGGGAGCAATGAGCAGTTCTTC.

In this sample, this clone turned up once. The V and J genes are TRBV7-9 and TRBJ2-5, with 8 bases aligning to TRBD2. CDR3 size: 16 residues. CDR1 is SEHNR and CDR2 is FQNEAQ in the germline V gene (reference sequence). The junction had 15 bases not matched to a gene; V was cut back by 7 bases and J by 5 bases. CDR3 amino acids: CASNFFEAGDLETQYF. CDR3 DNA: TGTGCCAGCAACTTTTTTGAAGCGGGAGATCTTGAGACCCAGTACTTC.

V and J are TRBV6-5 and TRBJ1-4; no reliable D call. V was cut by 7 bases and J by 4 bases, with 13 bases left in between. Germline V gene lookup returns CDR1 MNHEY and CDR2 SVGAGI. The CDR3 loop spans 14 amino acids. Written as DNA, the CDR3 is TGTGCCAGCATAGAAGGCGGATTTAATGAAAAACTGTTTTTT. Its translation is CASIEGGFNEKLFF.

This chain connects TRBV28 to TRBJ2-3, with 7 nucleotides matching TRBD2. Germline assignment: CDR1 MDHEN and CDR2 SYDVKM. CDR3 size: 14 residues. In DNA, the CDR3 is TGTGTCGTGGTACAGCGGGGACCCACAGATACGCAGTATTTT. Encoded protein: CVVVQRGPTDTQYF.

The chain carries TRBV21-1 and TRBJ2-3; TRBD2, as called in the table, went unchecked against the DNA. TRBV21-1 is tagged as a pseudogene. This CDR3 region has 21 residues. In DNA, the CDR3 is TGTGCCAGCAGCAAAGCTGGCCCGGGACTAGCGGGAAACTCTAGCACAGATACGCAGTATTTT. The encoded protein is CASSKAGPGLAGNSSTDTQYF.

The rearrangement uses TRBV5-1 and TRBJ1-4; a possible D gene is TRBD1 (5 bases). The CDR3 length is 16 residues. V was pared by 0 bases and J by 7 bases, with 16 bases between. Germline loops: CDR1 SGHRS, CDR2 YFSETQ. The CDR3 is CASSLAMAGSSEKLFF. Written as DNA, the CDR3 is TGCGCCAGCAGCTTGGCCATGGCAGGGTCGAGTGAAAAACTGTTTTTT.

The chain is built from TRBV19 and TRBJ1-5; 11 nucleotides align to TRBD1. The V gene's germline CDR1 is LNHDA and CDR2 SQIVND (reference sequence). With V trimmed by 7 bases and J by 5 bases, 4 bases remained unmatched. This CDR3 has 14 residues. Written as DNA, the CDR3 is TGTGCCAGTATCGGGGACAGGGGGTATCAGCCCCAGCATTTT. Protein product: CASIGDRGYQPQHF.

The rearrangement uses TRBV7-6 and TRBJ1-5; a possible D gene is TRBD1 (5 bases). The CDR3 length is 15 residues. Germline V gene sequence: CDR1 SGHVS, CDR2 FNYEAQ. V shed 2 bases and J shed 2 bases, with 10 bases lying between them. For the CDR3, the DNA is TGTGCCAGCAGCTTATGGTCGGGGGGCAATCAGCCCCAGCATTTT. Translating it yields CASSLWSGGNQPQHF.

This rearrangement joins TRBV19 to TRBJ2-5; 7 bases are a match to TRBD1. This CDR3 region has 16 residues. The germline V gene encodes CDR1 LNHDA and CDR2 SQIVND (reference sequence). After removal of 1 base from V and 2 bases from J, the junction contained 7 bases not matched to a gene. The DNA of the CDR3 is TGTGCCAGTAGTATAGGTACAGGGGTCGGGCAAGAGACCCAGTACTTC. Its translation: CASSIGTGVGQETQYF.

The DNA of the CDR3 is TGTGCCAGCAGGTGGGACAGGGATCCCCCTAACTATGGCTACACCTTC. Amino acids: CASRWDRDPPNYGYTF. The chain employs TRBV28 and TRBJ1-2; 9 positions agree with TRBD1. Germline lookup yields CDR1 MDHEN and CDR2 SYDVKM. The CDR3 consists of 16 residues. Trimming removed 6 bases from V and 0 bases from J; junction bases left unmatched: 8.

The chain combines TRBV11-2 with TRBJ2-2; 7 nucleotides align to TRBD2. V was clipped by 4 bases and J by 0 bases; unmatched bases: 5. CDR3 length: 16 residues. Germline CDR1 reads SGHAT; CDR2 reads FQNNGV. DNA for the CDR3: TGTGCCAGCAGCTCCGCTAGCGGATCGAACACCGGGGAGCTGTTTTTT. This translates into CASSSASGSNTGELFF.

CDR3 coding DNA: TGTGCCAGCTCACCACCGGGTAGGGGCGGAGAGACCCAGTACTTC. This encodes CASSPPGRGGETQYF. The chain combines TRBV18 with TRBJ2-5; D might be TRBD1 (5 bases). Germline assignment: CDR1 KGHSH and CDR2 LQKENI. V dropped 0 bases and J dropped 4 bases, with 12 bases sitting between them. This CDR3 has 15 amino acids.

J is TRBJ1-3 and V is TRBV9, with 12 bases aligning to TRBD1. Trimming removed 0 bases from V and 0 bases from J; junction bases left unmatched: 7. Germline-derived CDR1 and CDR2 are SGDLS and YYNGEE. The CDR3 sequence is 19 residues long. CDR3 residues: CASSVGGTGGLRSGNTIYF. In DNA, the CDR3 is TGTGCCAGCAGCGTAGGTGGGACAGGGGGCCTTCGCTCTGGAAACACCATATATTTT.

There are a few counts of this clone. The chain joins TRBV12-5 to TRBJ2-3; 11 nucleotides agree with TRBD2. CDR1 and CDR2 (germline): LGHNT, FRNRAP. Trimming cost V 5 bases and J 2 bases; bases outside gene matches: 6. This CDR3 comprises 16 residues. In DNA form, the CDR3 reads TGTGCTAGTGGTCTGATAGCGGGAGGGCCCACAGATACGCAGTATTTT. Its protein product is CASGLIAGGPTDTQYF.

The chain has TRBV7-9 and TRBJ1-2; tentative D call: TRBD1 (5 bases). Trimming shortened V by 5 bases and J by 7 bases, and 17 bases separated the two germline ends. Germline V gives CDR1 SEHNR, CDR2 FQNEAQ (reference sequence). This CDR3 has 14 residues. The CDR3 is CASSLDSEISGYTF. The DNA for the CDR3 is TGTGCCAGCAGCCTCGACAGTGAAATAAGTGGCTACACCTTC.

This clone appeared a few times. V and J are TRBV4-1 and TRBJ1-5; 7 bases are a match to TRBD1. The CDR3 totals 14 residues. Per germline, CDR1 MGHRA and CDR2 YSYEKL. Unmatched junction bases numbered 5, after V lost 4 bases and J lost 5 bases. As DNA, the CDR3 is TGCGCCAGCAGCCGAGAACAGGGGTATCAGCCCCAGCATTTT. This sequence encodes CASSREQGYQPQHF.

The rearrangement links TRBV28 to TRBJ1-4; D not certain. CDR1 MDHEN and CDR2 SYDVKM come from the germline V gene. This CDR3 is built from 14 residues. Trimming left V 4 bases short and J 8 bases short, with 14 bases between. Here the CDR3 DNA reads TGTGCCAGCAGTTCGCCGACTAGCCTGGAAAAACTGTTTTTT. Protein sequence: CASSSPTSLEKLFF.